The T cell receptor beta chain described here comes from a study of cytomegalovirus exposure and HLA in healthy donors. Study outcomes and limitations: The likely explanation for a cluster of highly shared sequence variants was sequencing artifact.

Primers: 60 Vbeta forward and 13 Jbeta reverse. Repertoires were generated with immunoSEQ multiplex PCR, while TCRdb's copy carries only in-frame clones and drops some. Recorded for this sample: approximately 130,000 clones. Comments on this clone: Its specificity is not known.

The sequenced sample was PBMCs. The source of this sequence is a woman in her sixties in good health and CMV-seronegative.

CDR3 in DNA: TGTGCCAGCCCCCTCCATCCGTTGCAGGGGACCACCGGGGAGCTGTTTTTT. Translation: CASPLHPLQGTTGELFF. The chain has TRBV11-2 and TRBJ2-2; possible D gene TRBD1, 6 bases. Deletions cut 8 bases from V and 4 bases from J, with 23 bases between. The CDR3 spans 17 residues. From germline, CDR1 is SGHAT and CDR2 FQNNGV.